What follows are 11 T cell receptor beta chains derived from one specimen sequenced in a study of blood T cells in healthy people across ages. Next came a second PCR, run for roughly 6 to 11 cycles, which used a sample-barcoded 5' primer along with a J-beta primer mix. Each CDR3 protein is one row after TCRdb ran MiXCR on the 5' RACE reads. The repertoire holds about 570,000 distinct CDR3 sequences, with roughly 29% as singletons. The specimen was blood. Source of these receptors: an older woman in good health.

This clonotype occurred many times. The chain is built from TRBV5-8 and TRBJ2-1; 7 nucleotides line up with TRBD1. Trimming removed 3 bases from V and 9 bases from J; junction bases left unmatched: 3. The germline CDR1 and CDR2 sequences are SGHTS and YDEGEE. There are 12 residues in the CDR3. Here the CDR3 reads CASSSQGVEQFF. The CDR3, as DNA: TGTGCCAGCAGCTCCCAGGGGGTTGAGCAGTTCTTC.

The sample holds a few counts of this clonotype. CDR3 bases: TGTGCCAGCAGCTTACCACGAGGAGGGGGAAACACCATATATTTT. Translating gives CASSLPRGGGNTIYF. The chain carries TRBV7-9 and TRBJ1-3, with no clear D. In germline, CDR1 is SEHNR, CDR2 FQNEAQ (reference sequence). The V end lost 2 bases, the J end lost 4 bases, and 12 bases lay between the germline ends. The CDR3 length is 15 residues.

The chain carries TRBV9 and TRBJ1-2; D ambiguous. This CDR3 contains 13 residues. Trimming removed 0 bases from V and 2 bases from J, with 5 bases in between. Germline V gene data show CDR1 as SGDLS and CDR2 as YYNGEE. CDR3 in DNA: TGTGCCAGCAGCGTAGCACAGAACTATGGCTACACCTTC. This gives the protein CASSVAQNYGYTF.

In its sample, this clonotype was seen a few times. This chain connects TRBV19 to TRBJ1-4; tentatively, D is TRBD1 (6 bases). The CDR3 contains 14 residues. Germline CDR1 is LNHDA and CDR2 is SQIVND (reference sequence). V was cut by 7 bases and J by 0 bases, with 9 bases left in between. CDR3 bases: TGTGCCAGTAATCACAGGGCAACTAATGAAAAACTGTTTTTT. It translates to CASNHRATNEKLFF.

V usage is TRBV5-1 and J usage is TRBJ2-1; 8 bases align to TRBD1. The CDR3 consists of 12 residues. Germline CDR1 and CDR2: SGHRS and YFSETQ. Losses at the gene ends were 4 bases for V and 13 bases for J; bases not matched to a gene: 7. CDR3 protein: CASSAGTGPQFF. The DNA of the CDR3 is TGCGCCAGCAGCGCCGGGACAGGACCCCAGTTCTTC.

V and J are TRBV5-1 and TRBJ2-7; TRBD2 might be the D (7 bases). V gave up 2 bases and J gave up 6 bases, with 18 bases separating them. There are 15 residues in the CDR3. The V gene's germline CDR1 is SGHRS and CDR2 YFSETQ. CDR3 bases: TGCGCCAGCAGCTTAGAGGGGGGGCGAATCTTCGAGCAGTACTTC. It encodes CASSLEGGRIFEQYF.

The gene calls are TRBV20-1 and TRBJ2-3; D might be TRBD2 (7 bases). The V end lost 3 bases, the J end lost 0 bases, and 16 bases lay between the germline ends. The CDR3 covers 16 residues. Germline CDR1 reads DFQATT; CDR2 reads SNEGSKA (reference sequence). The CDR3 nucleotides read TGCAGTGCTAGCGGGGGGCCCCTCGGAAGCACAGATACGCAGTATTTT. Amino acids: CSASGGPLGSTDTQYF.

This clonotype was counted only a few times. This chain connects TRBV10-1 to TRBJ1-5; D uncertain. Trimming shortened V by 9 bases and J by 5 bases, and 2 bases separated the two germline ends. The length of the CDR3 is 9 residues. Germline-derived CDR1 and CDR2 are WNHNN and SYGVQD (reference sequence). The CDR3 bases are TGCGCCAGGTATCAGCCCCAGCATTTT. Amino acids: CARYQPQHF.

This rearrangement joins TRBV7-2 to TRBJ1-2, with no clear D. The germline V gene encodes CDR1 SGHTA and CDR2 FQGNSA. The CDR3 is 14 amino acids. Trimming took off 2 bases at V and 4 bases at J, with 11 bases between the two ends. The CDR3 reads CASSLNAGPYGYTF. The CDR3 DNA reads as TGTGCCAGCAGCTTAAACGCAGGCCCCTATGGCTACACCTTC.

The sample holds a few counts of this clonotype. CDR3 sequence reads: CAIRGGSNGNEKLFF. In DNA, the CDR3 is TGTGCCATCAGAGGGGGATCAAATGGCAATGAAAAACTGTTTTTT. The chain links TRBV10-3 to TRBJ1-4; TRBD1 might be the D (6 bases). Trimming removed 6 bases at V and 5 bases at J, with 16 bases between. This CDR3 has 15 amino acids. CDR1 is ENHRY, CDR2 SYGVKD, per germline.

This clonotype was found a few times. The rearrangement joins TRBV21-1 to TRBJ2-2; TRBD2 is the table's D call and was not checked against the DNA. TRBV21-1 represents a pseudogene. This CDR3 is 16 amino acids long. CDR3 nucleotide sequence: TGTGCCAGCAGCAAAGATGGGGAGGAGTGCACCGGGGAGCTGTTTTTT. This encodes CASSKDGEECTGELFF.